Below, one T cell receptor (beta chain) is given with its context. TCRdb's copy holds only in-frame clones and misses some; the assay was immunoSEQ multiplex PCR. This table has some 150,000 clones, approximately 90% appearing once. The record originates from a study of radiation and T cells in renal cell carcinoma. The germline V and J ends were trimmed by 4 bases and 0 bases, with 6 bases remaining between them. Germline assignment: CDR1 SNHLY and CDR2 FYNNEI. This CDR3 contains 13 residues. Time point here: blood 2 weeks post-SBRT. Treatment of the sample: 15 Gy SBRT to primary tumor, nephrectomy 4 weeks later. The tumor was a clear cell renal cell carcinoma.

The TCR comes from a woman between 50 and 59 years old with renal cell carcinoma. Here the sequenced sample was blood, taken from a patient whose treatment included radiotherapy and nephrectomy. The chain recombines TRBV2 with TRBJ1-1, with D uncertain. The CDR3 here is CASSGELNTEAFF. The CDR3 region has the DNA TGTGCCAGCAGTGGGGAATTGAACACTGAAGCTTTCTTT.